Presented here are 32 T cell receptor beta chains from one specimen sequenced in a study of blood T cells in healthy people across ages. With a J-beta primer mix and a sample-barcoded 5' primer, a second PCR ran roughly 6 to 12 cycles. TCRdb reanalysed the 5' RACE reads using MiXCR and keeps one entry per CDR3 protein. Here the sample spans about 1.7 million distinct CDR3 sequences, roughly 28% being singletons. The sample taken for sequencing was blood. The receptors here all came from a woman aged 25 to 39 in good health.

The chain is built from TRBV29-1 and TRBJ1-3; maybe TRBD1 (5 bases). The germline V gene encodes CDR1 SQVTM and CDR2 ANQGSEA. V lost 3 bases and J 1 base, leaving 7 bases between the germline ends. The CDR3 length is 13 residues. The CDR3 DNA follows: TGCAGCGTTGACGGGGCTTCTGGAAACACCATATATTTT. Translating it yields CSVDGASGNTIYF.

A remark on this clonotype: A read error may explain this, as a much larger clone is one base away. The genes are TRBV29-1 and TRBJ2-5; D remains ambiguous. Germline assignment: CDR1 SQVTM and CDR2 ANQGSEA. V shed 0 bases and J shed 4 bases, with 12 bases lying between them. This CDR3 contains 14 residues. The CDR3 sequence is CSVEEPQDGETQYF. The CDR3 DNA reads TGCAGCGTTGAAGAGCCCCAGGATGGAGAGACCCAGTACTTC.

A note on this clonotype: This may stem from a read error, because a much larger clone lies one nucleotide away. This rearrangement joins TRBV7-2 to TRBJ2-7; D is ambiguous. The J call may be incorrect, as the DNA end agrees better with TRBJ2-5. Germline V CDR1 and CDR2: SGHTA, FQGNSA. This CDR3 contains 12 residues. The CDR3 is CANSRTRETQYF. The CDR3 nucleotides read TGTGCCAACAGCCGAACACGGGAGACCCAGTACTTC.

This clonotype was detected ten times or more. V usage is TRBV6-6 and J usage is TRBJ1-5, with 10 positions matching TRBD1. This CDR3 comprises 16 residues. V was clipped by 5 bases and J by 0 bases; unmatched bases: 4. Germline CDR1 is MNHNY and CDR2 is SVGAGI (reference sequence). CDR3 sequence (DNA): TGTGCCAGCAGTCCCGGACAGGGGGTTAGCAATCAGCCCCAGCATTTT. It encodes CASSPGQGVSNQPQHF.

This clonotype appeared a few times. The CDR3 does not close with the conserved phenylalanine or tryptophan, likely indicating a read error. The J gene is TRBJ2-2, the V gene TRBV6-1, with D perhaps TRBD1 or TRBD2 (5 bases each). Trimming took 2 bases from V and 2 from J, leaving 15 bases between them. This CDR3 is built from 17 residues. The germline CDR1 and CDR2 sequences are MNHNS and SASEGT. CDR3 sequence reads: CASSERTGTVNTGELFC. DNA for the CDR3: TGTGCCAGCAGTGAAAGGACCGGGACGGTTAACACCGGGGAGCTGTTTTGT.

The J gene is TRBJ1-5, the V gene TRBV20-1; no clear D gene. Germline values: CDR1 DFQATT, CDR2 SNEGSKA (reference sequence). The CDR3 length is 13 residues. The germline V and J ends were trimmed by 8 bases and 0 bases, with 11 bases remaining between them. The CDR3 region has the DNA TGCAGTACTAAATCAACTAGCAATCAGCCCCAGCATTTT. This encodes CSTKSTSNQPQHF.

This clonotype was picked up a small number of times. In DNA form, the CDR3 reads TGCGCCAGCAGACTAGCGGGAGTTCCGGGGAATGAGCAGTTCTTC. It specifies CASRLAGVPGNEQFF. The V and J genes are TRBV5-1 and TRBJ2-1, with 11 bases that match TRBD2. Germline CDR1 is SGHRS and CDR2 is YFSETQ. V trimming: 5 bases; J trimming: 7 bases; junction bases outside the gene matches: 8. The CDR3 covers 15 residues.

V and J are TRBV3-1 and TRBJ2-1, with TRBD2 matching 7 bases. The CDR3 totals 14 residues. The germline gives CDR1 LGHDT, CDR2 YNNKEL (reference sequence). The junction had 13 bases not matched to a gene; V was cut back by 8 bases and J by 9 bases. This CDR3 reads CASGSAGDFFEQFF. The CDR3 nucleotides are TGTGCCAGCGGATCGGCGGGAGATTTCTTTGAGCAGTTCTTC.

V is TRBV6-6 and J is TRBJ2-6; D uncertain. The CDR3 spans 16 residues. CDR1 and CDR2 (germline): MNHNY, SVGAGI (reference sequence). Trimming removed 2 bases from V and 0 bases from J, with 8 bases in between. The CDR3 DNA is TGTGCCAGCAGTTACGCGGACGCCTCTGGGGCCAACGTCCTGACTTTC. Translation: CASSYADASGANVLTF.

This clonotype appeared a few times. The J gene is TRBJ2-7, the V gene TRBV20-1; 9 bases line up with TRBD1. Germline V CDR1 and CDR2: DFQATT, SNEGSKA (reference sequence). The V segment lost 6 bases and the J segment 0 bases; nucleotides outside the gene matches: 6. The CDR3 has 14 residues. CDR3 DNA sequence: TGCAGTGCGGGGACAGGGAGCGGCTCCTACGAGCAGTACTTC. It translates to CSAGTGSGSYEQYF.

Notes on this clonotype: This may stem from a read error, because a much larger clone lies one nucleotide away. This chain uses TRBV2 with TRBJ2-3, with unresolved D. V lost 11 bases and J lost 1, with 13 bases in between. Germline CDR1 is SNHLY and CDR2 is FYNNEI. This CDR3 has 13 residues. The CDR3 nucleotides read TGTGCCGGCAACCCGGTGGGCACAGATACGCAGTATTTT. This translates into CAGNPVGTDTQYF.

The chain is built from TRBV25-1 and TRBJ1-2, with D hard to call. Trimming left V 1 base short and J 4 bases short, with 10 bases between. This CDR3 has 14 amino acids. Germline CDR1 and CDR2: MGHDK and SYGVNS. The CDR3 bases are TGTGCCAGCAGTGAATTGAGGCGGCTCTATGGCTACACCTTC. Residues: CASSELRRLYGYTF.

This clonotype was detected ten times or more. The CDR3 sequence is CSVEDGLGLTRGYEQYF. DNA for the CDR3: TGCAGCGTTGAAGACGGTTTGGGGCTTACCAGGGGCTACGAGCAGTACTTC. The V call is TRBV29-1, the J call TRBJ2-7; D may be TRBD1 (6 bases). In germline, CDR1 is SQVTM, CDR2 ANQGSEA. The CDR3 runs to 17 residues. V shed 0 bases and J shed 3 bases, with 21 bases lying between them.

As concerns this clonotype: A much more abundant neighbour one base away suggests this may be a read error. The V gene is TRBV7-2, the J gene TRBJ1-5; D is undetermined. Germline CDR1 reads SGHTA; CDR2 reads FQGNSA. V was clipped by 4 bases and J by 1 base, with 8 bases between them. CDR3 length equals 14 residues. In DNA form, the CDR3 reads TGTGCCAGCAGCTCCGGACGGAGCAATCAGCCCCAGCATTTT. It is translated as CASSSGRSNQPQHF.

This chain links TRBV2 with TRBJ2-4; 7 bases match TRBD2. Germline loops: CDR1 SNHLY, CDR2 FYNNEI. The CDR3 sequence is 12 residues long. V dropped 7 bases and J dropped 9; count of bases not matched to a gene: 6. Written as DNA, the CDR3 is TGTGCCAGCATGGGGGAGGGAAGCATTCAGTACTTC. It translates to CASMGEGSIQYF.

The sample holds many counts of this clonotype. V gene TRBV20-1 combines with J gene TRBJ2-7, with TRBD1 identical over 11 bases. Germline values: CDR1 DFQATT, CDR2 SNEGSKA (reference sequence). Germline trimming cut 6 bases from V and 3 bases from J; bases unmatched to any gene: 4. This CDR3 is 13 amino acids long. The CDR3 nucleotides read TGCAGTGCCAGGACAGGGGGCGTCTACGAGCAGTACTTC. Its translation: CSARTGGVYEQYF.

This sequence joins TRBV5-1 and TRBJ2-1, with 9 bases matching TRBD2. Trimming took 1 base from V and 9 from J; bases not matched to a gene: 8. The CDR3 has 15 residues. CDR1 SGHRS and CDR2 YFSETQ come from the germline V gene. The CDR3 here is CASSLLSGGLSEQFF. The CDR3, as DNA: TGCGCCAGCAGCTTGCTAAGCGGGGGGCTCAGTGAGCAGTTCTTC.

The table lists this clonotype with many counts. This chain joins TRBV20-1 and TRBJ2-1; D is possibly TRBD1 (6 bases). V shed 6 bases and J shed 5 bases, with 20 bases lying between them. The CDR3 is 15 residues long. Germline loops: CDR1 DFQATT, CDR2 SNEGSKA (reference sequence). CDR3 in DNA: TGCAGTGCCCTCGTCTGGACAGAGAAGGACAATGAGCAGTTCTTC. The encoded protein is CSALVWTEKDNEQFF.

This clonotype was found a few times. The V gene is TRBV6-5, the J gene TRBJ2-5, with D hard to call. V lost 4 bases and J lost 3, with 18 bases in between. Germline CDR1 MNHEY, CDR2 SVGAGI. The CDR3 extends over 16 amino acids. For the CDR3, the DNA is TGTGCCAGCAGTTCTTCCCGCGGTGATCAAAAAGAGACCCAGTACTTC. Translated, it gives CASSSSRGDQKETQYF.

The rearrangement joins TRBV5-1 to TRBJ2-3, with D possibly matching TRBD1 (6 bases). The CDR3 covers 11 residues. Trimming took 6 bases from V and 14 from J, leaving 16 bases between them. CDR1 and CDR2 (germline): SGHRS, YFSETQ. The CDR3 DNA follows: TGCGCCAGCACCCTACAGGGCCCAGCGTATTTT. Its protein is CASTLQGPAYF. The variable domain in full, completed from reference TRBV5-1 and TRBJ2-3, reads KAGVTQTPRYLIKTRGQQVTLSCSPISGHRSVSWYQQTPGQGLQFLFEYFSETQRNKGNFPGRFSGRQFSNSRSEMNVSTLELGDSALYLCASTLQGPAYFGPGTRLTVL.

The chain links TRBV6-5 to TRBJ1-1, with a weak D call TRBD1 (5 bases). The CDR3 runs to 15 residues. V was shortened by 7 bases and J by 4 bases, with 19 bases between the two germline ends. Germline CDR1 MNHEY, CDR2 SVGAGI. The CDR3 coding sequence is TGTGCCAGCACTACTCGTAGGGAGGGGAGCACTGAAGCTTTCTTT. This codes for CASTTRREGSTEAFF.

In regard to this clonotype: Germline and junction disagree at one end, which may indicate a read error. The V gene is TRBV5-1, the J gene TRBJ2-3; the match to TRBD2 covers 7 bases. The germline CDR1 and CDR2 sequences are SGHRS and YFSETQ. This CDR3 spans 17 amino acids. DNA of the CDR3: TGCGCCAGTAGCTTCGCTGTGGCTAGCGGATCCACAGATACGCAGTATTTT. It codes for CASSFAVASGSTDTQYF.

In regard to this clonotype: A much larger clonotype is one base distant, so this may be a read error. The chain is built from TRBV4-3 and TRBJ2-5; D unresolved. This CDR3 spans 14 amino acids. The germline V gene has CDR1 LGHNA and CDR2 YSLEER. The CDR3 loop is CASSQGPEQETRYF. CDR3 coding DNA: TGCGCCAGCAGCCAAGGGCCGGAGCAAGAGACCCGGTACTTC.

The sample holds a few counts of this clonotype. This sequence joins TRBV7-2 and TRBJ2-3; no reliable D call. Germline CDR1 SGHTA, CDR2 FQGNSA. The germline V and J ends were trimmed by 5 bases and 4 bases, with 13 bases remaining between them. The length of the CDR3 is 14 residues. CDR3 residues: CASSPSFPADTQYF. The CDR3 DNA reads TGTGCCAGCAGCCCCTCTTTCCCGGCAGATACGCAGTATTTT.

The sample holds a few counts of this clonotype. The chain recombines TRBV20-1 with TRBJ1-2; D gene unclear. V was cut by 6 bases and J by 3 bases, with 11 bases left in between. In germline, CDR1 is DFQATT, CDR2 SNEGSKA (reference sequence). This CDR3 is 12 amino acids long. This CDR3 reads CSAGEADYGYTF. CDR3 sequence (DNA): TGCAGTGCCGGAGAGGCGGACTATGGCTACACCTTC.

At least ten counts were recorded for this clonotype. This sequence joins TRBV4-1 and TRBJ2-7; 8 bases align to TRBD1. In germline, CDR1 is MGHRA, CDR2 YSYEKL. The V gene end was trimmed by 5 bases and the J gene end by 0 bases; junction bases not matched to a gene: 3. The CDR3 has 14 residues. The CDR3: CASSKGTGSYEQYF. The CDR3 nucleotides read TGCGCCAGCAGCAAAGGGACAGGCTCCTACGAGCAGTACTTC.

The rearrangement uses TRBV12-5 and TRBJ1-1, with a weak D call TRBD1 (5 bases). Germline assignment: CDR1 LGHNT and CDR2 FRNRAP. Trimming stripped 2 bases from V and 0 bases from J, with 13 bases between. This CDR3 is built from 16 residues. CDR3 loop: CASGLLSWGVNTEAFF. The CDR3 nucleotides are TGTGCTAGTGGTTTGCTTAGCTGGGGGGTGAACACTGAAGCTTTCTTT.

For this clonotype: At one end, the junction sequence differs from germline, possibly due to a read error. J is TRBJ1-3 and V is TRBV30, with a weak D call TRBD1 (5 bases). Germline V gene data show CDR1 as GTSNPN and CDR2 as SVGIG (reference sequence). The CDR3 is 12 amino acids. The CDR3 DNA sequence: TGCGCCTGGACAAACTCTGGAAACACCATATATTTT. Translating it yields CAWTNSGNTIYF.

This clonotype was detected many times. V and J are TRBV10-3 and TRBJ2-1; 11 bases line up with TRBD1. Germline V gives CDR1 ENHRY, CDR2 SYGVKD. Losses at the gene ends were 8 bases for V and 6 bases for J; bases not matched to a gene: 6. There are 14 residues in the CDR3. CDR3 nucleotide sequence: TGTGCCATCGCGGACAGGGGGCTAATCAATGAGCAGTTCTTC. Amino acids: CAIADRGLINEQFF.

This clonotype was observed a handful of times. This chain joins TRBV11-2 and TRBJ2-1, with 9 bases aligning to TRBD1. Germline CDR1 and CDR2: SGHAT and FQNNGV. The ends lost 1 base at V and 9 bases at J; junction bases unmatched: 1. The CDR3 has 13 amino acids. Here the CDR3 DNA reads TGTGCCAGCAGCTTAGCGGGACAGGGTGAGCAGTTCTTC. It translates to CASSLAGQGEQFF.

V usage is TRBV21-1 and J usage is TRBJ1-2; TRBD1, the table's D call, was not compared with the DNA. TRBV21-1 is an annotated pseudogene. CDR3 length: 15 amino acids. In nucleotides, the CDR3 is TGTGCCAGCAGCAGAGGGACAGGGGGTAGCGATGGCTACACCTTC. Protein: CASSRGTGGSDGYTF.

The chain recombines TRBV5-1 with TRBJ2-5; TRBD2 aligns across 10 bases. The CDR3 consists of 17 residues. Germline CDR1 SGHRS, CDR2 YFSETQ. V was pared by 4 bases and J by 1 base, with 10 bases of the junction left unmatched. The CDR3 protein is CASSKRTSGRTQETQYF. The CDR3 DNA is TGCGCCAGCAGCAAGAGGACTAGCGGCAGGACCCAAGAGACCCAGTACTTC.